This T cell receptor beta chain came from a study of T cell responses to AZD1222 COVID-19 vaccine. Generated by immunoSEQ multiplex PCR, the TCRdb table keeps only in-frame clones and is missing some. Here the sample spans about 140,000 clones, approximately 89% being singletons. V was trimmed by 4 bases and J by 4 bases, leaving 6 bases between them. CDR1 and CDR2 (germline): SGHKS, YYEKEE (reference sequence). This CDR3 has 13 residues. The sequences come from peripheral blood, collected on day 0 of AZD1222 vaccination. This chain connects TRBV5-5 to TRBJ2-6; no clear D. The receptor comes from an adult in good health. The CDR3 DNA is TGTGCCAGCAGCGTCCCCGGGGCCAACGTCCTGACTTTC. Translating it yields CASSVPGANVLTF.